Listed below are T cell receptor beta chains from one sample, sequenced in a study of T cell responses to AZD1222 COVID-19 vaccine. Here immunoSEQ multiplex PCR was the method, and the copy in TCRdb shows in-frame clones only, minus some. The repertoire has 95,000 to 150,000 clones, over 75% of them found once; the top ten carry approximately 7.5%. The sample here was peripheral blood, taken on day 0 of AZD1222 vaccination. These receptors were obtained from an adult in good health. Both conserved end residues are part of each CDR3. The D gene is left open where the match is weak. For some rows the clone size is stated as once, few or many, or as a class when expanded; others skip it.

j_gene: TRBJ1-5
v_gene: TRBV28
d_gene: TRBD1
abundance: NA
CDR3nt: TGTGCCAGCATCCCCTGGGGGACAGGCTATGGGAGCAATCAGCCCCAGCATTTT
CDR3aa: CASIPWGTGYGSNQPQHF

j_gene: TRBJ1-1
v_gene: TRBV13
d_gene: TRBD1
abundance: NA
CDR3nt: TGTGCCAGCAGCTTAACCTCCGGGACAGGGGGCTTGGCTTTCTTT
CDR3aa: CASSLTSGTGGLAFF

j_gene: TRBJ2-7
v_gene: TRBV29-1
d_gene: NA
abundance: NA
CDR3nt: TGCAGCGTGCAAACACGATTGGGCTCCTACGAGCAGTACTTC
CDR3aa: CSVQTRLGSYEQYF

j_gene: TRBJ1-4
v_gene: TRBV6-5
d_gene: NA
abundance: NA
CDR3nt: TGTGCCAGCAGGTCCAGCGGTAATGAAAAACTGTTTTTT
CDR3aa: CASRSSGNEKLFF

j_gene: TRBJ2-2
v_gene: TRBV3-1/TRBV3-2
d_gene: TRBD2
abundance: NA
CDR3nt: TGTGCCAGCAGCCAAGATAGGCTAGCGGGAGACACCGGGGAGCTGTTTTTT
CDR3aa: CASSQDRLAGDTGELFF

j_gene: TRBJ1-1
v_gene: TRBV6-1
d_gene: NA
abundance: NA
CDR3nt: TGTGCCAGCAGTGAAGTAGGACGTCGCACTGAAGCTTTCTTT
CDR3aa: CASSEVGRRTEAFF

j_gene: TRBJ2-1
v_gene: TRBV7-3
d_gene: TRBD2
abundance: NA
CDR3nt: TGTGCCAGCAGCTTCGGACTAGGTCTTGGGGATGAGCAGTTCTTC
CDR3aa: CASSFGLGLGDEQFF

j_gene: TRBJ2-3
v_gene: TRBV5-4
d_gene: NA
abundance: once
CDR3nt: TGTGCCAGCAGCCAACAAGCAGCAGATACGCAGTATTTT
CDR3aa: CASSQQAADTQYF

j_gene: TRBJ1-2
v_gene: TRBV28
d_gene: NA
abundance: NA
CDR3nt: TGTGCCAGCAGTTTAGAACGGGGCTATGGCTACACCTTC
CDR3aa: CASSLERGYGYTF

j_gene: TRBJ1-4
v_gene: TRBV18
d_gene: NA
abundance: NA
CDR3nt: TGTGCCAGCTCACCAATCGGTTCGTATAATGAAAAACTGTTTTTT
CDR3aa: CASSPIGSYNEKLFF

j_gene: TRBJ1-3
v_gene: TRBV3-1/TRBV3-2
d_gene: NA
abundance: NA
CDR3nt: TGTGCCAGCAGCCAGGGTACGGGAAACACCATATATTTT
CDR3aa: CASSQGTGNTIYF

j_gene: TRBJ2-1
v_gene: TRBV7-9
d_gene: NA
abundance: NA
CDR3nt: TGTGCCAGCAGCTTAGACAGCTACAATGAGCAGTTCTTC
CDR3aa: CASSLDSYNEQFF

j_gene: TRBJ2-2
v_gene: TRBV5-1
d_gene: NA
abundance: few
CDR3nt: TGCGCCAGCAGCACGGATTGGGGGCGCGGCACCGGGGAGCTGTTTTTT
CDR3aa: CASSTDWGRGTGELFF

j_gene: TRBJ2-5
v_gene: TRBV25-1
d_gene: NA
abundance: once
CDR3nt: TGTGCCAGCACCGGGACCCCGGGGGAGACCCAGTACTTC
CDR3aa: CASTGTPGETQYF

j_gene: TRBJ1-3
v_gene: TRBV27
d_gene: NA
abundance: few
CDR3nt: TGTGCCAGCAGTTTAAGCGCGGGAAACACCATATATTTT
CDR3aa: CASSLSAGNTIYF

j_gene: TRBJ2-2
v_gene: TRBV4-2
d_gene: NA
abundance: NA
CDR3nt: TGTGCCAGCAGCCAAGAGTCGACCAGGGCAACGAACACCGGGGAGCTGTTTTTT
CDR3aa: CASSQESTRATNTGELFF